Detailed here is one T cell receptor beta chain. Sequencing used immunoSEQ multiplex PCR; TCRdb keeps in-frame clones, though not all of them. The sample shows tens of thousands of clones, approximately 88% of them seen only once. CDR1 is ENHRY and CDR2 is SYGVKD in the germline V gene. The CDR3 runs 18 residues. V shed 3 bases and J 2 bases; nucleotides not matched to a gene: 13. The data were obtained in a study of OX40 agonist ivuxolimab in advanced cancers. The material sequenced was CD4+ or CD8+ T cells sorted from blood, taken in a trial of the OX40 agonist ivuxolimab. The rearrangement joins TRBV10-3 to TRBJ2-7; 10 nucleotides match TRBD1. This TCR was sampled from an adult with an advanced solid tumor such as melanoma, head and neck, liver or kidney cancer. CDR3 region: CAISETRAGTGVAYEQYF. As DNA, the CDR3 is TGTGCCATCAGTGAAACTAGAGCCGGGACAGGGGTTGCCTACGAGCAGTACTTC.